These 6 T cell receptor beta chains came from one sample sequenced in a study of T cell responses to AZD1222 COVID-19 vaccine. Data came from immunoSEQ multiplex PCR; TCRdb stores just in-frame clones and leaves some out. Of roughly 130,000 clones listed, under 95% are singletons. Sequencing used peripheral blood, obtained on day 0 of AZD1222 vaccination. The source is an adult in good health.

CDR3 DNA sequence: TGTGCCAGTAGTGGGGACAGGGGGCCCGGGGAGCTGTTTTTT. It specifies CASSGDRGPGELFF. The chain joins TRBV19 to TRBJ2-2, with 12 bases that match TRBD1. This CDR3 region has 14 residues. The germline gives CDR1 LNHDA, CDR2 SQIVND (reference sequence). With 5 bases clipped from V and 6 bases from J, the junction kept 1 base outside the gene matches.

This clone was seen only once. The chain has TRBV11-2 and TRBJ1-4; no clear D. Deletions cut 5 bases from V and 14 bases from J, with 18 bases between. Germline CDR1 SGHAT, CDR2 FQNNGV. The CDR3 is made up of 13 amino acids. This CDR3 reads CASSPEIPTSLFF. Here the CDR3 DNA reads TGTGCCAGCAGCCCGGAAATCCCAACTTCGCTGTTTTTT.

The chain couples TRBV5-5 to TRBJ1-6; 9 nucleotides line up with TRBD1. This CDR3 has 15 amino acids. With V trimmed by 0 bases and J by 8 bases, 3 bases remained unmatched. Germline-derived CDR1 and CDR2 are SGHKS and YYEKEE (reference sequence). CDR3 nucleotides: TGTGCCAGCAGCTTGGAACAGGGGGCCGATTCACCCCTCCACTTT. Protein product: CASSLEQGADSPLHF.

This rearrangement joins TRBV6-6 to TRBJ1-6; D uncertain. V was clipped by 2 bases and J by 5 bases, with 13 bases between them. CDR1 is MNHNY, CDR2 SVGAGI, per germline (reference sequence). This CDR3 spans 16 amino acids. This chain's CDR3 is CASSYGLALNNSPLHF. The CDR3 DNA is TGTGCCAGCAGTTACGGGCTGGCCCTCAATAATTCACCCCTCCACTTT.

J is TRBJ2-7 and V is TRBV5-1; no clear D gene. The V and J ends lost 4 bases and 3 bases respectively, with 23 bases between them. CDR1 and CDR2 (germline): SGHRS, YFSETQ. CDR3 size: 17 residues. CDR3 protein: CASSPRGPGPSHYEQYF. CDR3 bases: TGCGCCAGCAGCCCGCGCGGCCCGGGCCCATCCCACTACGAGCAGTACTTC.

The CDR3 DNA reads as TGCGCCAGCAGCCCAGAGCCCACAGGGAGTGGAGAGCAGTTCTTC. The encoded protein is CASSPEPTGSGEQFF. The chain has TRBV4-3 and TRBJ2-1; a possible D gene is TRBD1 (6 bases). Trimming took off 4 bases at V and 10 bases at J, with 20 bases between the two ends. Germline CDR1 reads LGHNA; CDR2 reads YSLEER. This CDR3 contains 15 residues.